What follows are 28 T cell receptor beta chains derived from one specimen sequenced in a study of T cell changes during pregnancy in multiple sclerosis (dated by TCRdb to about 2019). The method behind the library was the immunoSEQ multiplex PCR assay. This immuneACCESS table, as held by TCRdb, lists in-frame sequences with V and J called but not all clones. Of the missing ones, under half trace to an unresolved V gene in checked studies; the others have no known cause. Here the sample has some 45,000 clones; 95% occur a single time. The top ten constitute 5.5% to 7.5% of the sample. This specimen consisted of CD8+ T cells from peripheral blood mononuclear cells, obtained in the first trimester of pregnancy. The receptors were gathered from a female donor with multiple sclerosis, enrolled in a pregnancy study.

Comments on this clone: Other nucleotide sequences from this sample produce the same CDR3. CDR3 in amino acids: CASSSGQGSYEQYF. The CDR3 nucleotides read TGTGCCAGCAGTTCGGGACAGGGGTCCTACGAGCAGTACTTC. The J gene is TRBJ2-7, the V gene TRBV27; 10 positions match TRBD1. V trimming: 4 bases; J trimming: 1 base; junction bases outside the gene matches: 1. CDR1 is MNHEY, CDR2 SMNVEV, per germline (reference sequence). This CDR3 region has 14 residues.

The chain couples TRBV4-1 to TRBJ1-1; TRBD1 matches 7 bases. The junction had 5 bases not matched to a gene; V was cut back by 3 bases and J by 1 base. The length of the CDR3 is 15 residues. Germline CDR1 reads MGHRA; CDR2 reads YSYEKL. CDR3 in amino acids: CASSHTGVENTEAFF. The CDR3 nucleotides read TGCGCCAGCAGCCACACAGGGGTGGAGAACACTGAAGCTTTCTTT.

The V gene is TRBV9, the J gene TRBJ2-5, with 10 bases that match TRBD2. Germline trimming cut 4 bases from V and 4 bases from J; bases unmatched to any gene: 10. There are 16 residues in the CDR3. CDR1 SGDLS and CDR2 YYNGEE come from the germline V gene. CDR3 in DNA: TGTGCCAGCAGCCCCTCCGGGACTAGCGAACCAGAGACCCAGTACTTC. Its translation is CASSPSGTSEPETQYF. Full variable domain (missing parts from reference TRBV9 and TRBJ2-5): DSGVTQTPKHLITATGQRVTLRCSPRSGDLSVYWYQQSLDQGLQFLIQYYNGEERAKGNILERFSAQQFPDLHSELNLSSLELGDSALYFCASSPSGTSEPETQYFGPGTRLLVL.

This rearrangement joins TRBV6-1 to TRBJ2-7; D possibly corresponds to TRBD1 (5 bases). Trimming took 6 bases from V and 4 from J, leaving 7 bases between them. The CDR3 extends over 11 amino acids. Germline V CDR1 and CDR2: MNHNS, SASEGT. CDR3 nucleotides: TGTGCCAGCAGGACAGTTTACGAGCAGTACTTC. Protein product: CASRTVYEQYF.

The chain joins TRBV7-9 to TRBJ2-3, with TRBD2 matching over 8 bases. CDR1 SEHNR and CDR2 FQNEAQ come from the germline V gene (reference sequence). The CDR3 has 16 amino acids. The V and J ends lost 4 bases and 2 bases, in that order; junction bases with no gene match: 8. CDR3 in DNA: TGTGCCAGCAGCTATATAGCGGGGATTCACACAGATACGCAGTATTTT. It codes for CASSYIAGIHTDTQYF.

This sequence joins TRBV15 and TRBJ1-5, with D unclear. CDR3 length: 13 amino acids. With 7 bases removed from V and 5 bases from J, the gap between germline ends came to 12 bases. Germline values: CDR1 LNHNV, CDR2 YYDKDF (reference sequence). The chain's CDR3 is CATTSAIYQPQHF. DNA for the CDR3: TGTGCCACCACTAGTGCGATTTATCAGCCCCAGCATTTT.

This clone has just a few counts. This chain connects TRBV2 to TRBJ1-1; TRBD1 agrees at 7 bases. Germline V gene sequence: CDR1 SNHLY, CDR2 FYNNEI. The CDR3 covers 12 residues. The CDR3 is CAPKRDSRAAFF. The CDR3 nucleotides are TGTGCGCCTAAGAGGGACAGCCGGGCAGCTTTCTTT.

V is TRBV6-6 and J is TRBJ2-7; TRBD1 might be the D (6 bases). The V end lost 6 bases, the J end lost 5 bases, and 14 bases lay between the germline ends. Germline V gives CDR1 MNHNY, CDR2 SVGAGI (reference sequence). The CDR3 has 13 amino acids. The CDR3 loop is CASSYDRPDEQYF. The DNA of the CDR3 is TGTGCCAGCAGCTATGACAGGCCCGACGAGCAGTACTTC.

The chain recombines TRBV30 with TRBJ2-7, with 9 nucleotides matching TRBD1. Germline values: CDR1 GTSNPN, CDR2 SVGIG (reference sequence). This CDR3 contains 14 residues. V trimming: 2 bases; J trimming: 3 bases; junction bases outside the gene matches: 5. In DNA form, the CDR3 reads TGTGCCTGGAGTTCCGGGACAGGGTTCTACGAGCAGTACTTC. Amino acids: CAWSSGTGFYEQYF. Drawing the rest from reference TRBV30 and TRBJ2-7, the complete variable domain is SQTIHQWPATLVQPVGSPLSLECTVEGTSNPNLYWYRQAAGRGLQLLFYSVGIGQISSEVPQNLSASRPQDRQFILSSKKLLLSDSGFYLCAWSSGTGFYEQYFGPGTRLTVT.

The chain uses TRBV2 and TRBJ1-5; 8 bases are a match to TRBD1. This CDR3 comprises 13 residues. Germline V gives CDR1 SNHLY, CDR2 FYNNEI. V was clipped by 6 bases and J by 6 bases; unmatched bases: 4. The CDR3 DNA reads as TGTGCCAGCAGAGTAACAGGGGGTCAGCCCCAGCATTTT. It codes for CASRVTGGQPQHF.

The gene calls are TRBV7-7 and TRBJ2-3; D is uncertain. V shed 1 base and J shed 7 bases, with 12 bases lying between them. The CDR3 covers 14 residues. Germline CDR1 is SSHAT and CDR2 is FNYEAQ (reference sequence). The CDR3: CASSLGSRGNTQYF. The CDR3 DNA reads TGTGCCAGCAGCTTAGGTAGTCGCGGCAATACGCAGTATTTT.

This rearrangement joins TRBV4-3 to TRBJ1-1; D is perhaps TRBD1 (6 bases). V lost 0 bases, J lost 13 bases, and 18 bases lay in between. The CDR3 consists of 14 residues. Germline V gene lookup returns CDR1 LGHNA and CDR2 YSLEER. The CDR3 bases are TGCGCCAGCAGCCAAGATCGGATGGCAGGGGTGGATTTCTTT. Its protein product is CASSQDRMAGVDFF.

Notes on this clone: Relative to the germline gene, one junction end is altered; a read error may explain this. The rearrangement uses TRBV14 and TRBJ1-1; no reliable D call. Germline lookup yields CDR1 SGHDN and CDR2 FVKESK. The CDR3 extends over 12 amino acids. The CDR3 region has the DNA TGTGCCAGCAGTCCGGGGAACAATGAAGCTTTCTTT. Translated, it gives CASSPGNNEAFF. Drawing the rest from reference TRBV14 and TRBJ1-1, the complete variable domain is EAGVTQFPSHSVIEKGQTVTLRCDPISGHDNLYWYRRVMGKEIKFLLHFVKESKQDESGMPNNRFLAERTGGTYSTLKVQPAELEDSGVYFCASSPGNNEAFFGQGTRLTVV.

For the CDR3, the DNA is TGTGCCAGCAGTTTAGGGCTCGGAGATACGCAGTATTTT. It translates to CASSLGLGDTQYF. The J gene is TRBJ2-3, the V gene TRBV27; D is unclear. Germline V gene lookup returns CDR1 MNHEY and CDR2 SMNVEV (reference sequence). Trimming left V 2 bases short and J 5 bases short, with 8 bases between. The CDR3 contains 13 residues.

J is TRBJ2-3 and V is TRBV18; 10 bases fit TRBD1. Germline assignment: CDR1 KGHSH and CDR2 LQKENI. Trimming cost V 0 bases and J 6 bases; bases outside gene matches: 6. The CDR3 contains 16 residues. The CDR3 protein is CASSPPDRGILDTQYF. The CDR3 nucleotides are TGTGCCAGCTCACCACCGGACAGGGGGATCTTGGATACGCAGTATTTT. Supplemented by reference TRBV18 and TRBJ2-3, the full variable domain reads NAGVMQNPRHLVRRRGQEARLRCSPMKGHSHVYWYRQLPEEGLKFMVYLQKENIIDESGMPKERFSAEFPKEGPSILRIQQVVRGDSAAYFCASSPPDRGILDTQYFGPGTRLTVL.

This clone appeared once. The CDR3: CAWSGTGRGFGTEAFF. CDR3 nucleotides: TGTGCCTGGAGTGGAACAGGGCGGGGGTTCGGGACTGAAGCTTTCTTT. This chain connects TRBV30 to TRBJ1-1, with D tentatively TRBD1 (6 bases). Germline CDR1 is GTSNPN and CDR2 is SVGIG (reference sequence). V was clipped by 1 base and J by 5 bases, with 20 bases between them. CDR3 size: 16 residues.

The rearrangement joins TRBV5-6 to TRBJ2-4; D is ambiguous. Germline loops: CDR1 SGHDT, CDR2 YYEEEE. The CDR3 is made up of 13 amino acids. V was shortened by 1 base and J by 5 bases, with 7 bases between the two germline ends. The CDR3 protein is CASSLLSENIQYF. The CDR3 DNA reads TGTGCCAGCAGCTTGCTTTCAGAAAACATTCAGTACTTC. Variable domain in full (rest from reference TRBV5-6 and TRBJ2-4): DAGVTQSPTHLIKTRGQQVTLRCSPKSGHDTVSWYQQALGQGPQFIFQYYEEEERQRGNFPDRFSGHQFPNYSSELNVNALLLGDSALYLCASSLLSENIQYFGAGTRLSVL.

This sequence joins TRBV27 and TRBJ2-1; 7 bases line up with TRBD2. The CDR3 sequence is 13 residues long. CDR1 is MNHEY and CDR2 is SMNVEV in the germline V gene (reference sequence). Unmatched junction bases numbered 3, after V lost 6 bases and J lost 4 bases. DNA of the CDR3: TGTGCCAGCAGCCAGGGACTATACAATGAGCAGTTCTTC. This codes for CASSQGLYNEQFF.

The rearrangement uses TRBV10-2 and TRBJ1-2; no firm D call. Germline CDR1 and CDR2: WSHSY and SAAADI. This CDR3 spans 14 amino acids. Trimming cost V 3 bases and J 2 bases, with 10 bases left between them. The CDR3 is CASSDSPRNYGYTF. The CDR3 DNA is TGCGCCAGCAGTGACAGTCCGCGGAACTATGGCTACACCTTC.

CDR3 nucleotide sequence: TGTGCCAGTAGGGCGACAGGGGGAGGCACTGAAGCTTTCTTT. It translates to CASRATGGGTEAFF. This rearrangement joins TRBV19 to TRBJ1-1, with 9 bases aligning to TRBD1. Per germline, CDR1 LNHDA and CDR2 SQIVND (reference sequence). The ends lost 6 bases at V and 4 bases at J; junction bases unmatched: 6. The CDR3 sequence is 14 residues long.

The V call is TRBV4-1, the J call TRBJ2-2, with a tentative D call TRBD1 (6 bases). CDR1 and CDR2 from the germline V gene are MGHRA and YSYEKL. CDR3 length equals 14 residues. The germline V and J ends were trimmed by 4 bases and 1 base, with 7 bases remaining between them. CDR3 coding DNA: TGCGCCAGCAGCCTGGGACAGAACACCGGGGAGCTGTTTTTT. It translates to CASSLGQNTGELFF.

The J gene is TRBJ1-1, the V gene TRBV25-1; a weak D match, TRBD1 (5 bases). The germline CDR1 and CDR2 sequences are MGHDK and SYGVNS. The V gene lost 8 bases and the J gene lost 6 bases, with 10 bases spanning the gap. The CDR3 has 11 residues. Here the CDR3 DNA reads TGTGCCAGCGGAATGGGGCCTGAAGCTTTCTTT. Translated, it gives CASGMGPEAFF.

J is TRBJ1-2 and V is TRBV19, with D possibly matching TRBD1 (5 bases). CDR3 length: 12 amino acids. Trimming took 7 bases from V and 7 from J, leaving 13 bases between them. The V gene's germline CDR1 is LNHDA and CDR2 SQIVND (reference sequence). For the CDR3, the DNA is TGTGCCAGTACCGCAGGGTATTTTGGCTACACCTTC. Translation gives CASTAGYFGYTF.

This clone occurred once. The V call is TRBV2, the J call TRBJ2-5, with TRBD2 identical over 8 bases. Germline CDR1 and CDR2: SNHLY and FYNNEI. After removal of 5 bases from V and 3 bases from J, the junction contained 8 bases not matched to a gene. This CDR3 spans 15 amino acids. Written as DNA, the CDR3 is TGTGCCAGCAGTAGGAGGACTAGCTTTAAAGAGACCCAGTACTTC. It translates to CASSRRTSFKETQYF. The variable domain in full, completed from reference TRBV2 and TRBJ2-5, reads EPEVTQTPSHQVTQMGQEVILRCVPISNHLYFYWYRQILGQKVEFLVSFYNNEISEKSEIFDDQFSVERPDGSNFTLKIRSTKLEDSAMYFCASSRRTSFKETQYFGPGTRLLVL.

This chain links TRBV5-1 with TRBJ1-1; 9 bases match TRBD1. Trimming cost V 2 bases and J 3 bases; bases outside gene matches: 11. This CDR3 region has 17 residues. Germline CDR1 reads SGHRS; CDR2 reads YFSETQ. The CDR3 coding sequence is TGCGCCAGCAGCTTTGTGGGACAGGGTTTTTCGGACACTGAAGCTTTCTTT. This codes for CASSFVGQGFSDTEAFF.

Here the CDR3 reads CASSQGGRTEAFF. The CDR3 DNA sequence: TGCGCCAGCAGCCAAGGAGGCAGAACTGAAGCTTTCTTT. The chain joins TRBV4-1 to TRBJ1-1; D uncertain. The V and J ends lost 1 base and 5 bases respectively, with 8 bases between them. CDR1 is MGHRA, CDR2 YSYEKL, per germline. The CDR3 covers 13 residues.

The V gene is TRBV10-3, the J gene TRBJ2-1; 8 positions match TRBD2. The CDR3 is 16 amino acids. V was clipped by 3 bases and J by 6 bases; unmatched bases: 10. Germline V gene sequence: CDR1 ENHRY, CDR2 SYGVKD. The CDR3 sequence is CAISEEIPGGPNEQFF. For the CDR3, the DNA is TGTGCCATCAGTGAAGAGATACCGGGAGGGCCCAATGAGCAGTTCTTC.

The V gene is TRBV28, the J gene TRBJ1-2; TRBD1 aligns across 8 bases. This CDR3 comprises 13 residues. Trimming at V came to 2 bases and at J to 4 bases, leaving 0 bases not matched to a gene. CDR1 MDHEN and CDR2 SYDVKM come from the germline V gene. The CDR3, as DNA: TGTGCCAGCAGTTTAACAGGGGGCTATGGCTACACCTTC. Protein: CASSLTGGYGYTF.